This T cell receptor (beta chain) was identified during a study of blood T cell repertoires in COVID-19. Study-wide background: From the United States, Italy and Spain came samples of acute and convalescent COVID-19. The cDNA or gDNA used as material had been derived from T cells, B-cell-depleted T cells, or PBMCs.

The CDR3 consists of 11 residues. Germline CDR1 and CDR2: MNHNY and SVGAGI (reference sequence). V was trimmed by 0 bases and J by 12 bases, leaving 8 bases between them. Authors' data handling: Reference gene primer amplification gave estimated nucleated cell counts. Data came from immunoSEQ multiplex PCR; TCRdb stores just in-frame clones and leaves some out. The D gene and trimming were derived from the DNA, and the V and J assignments and clone size from that table. The sample has about 210,000 clones; around 83% are singletons. V gene TRBV6-6 combines with J gene TRBJ1-2, with D unresolved. The origin of this receptor is a woman aged 50 to 60 with acute or convalescent COVID-19. Source material: peripheral blood. Here the CDR3 reads CASSYSGRNTF. CDR3 nucleotides: TGTGCCAGCAGTTACTCGGGCCGGAACACCTTC.